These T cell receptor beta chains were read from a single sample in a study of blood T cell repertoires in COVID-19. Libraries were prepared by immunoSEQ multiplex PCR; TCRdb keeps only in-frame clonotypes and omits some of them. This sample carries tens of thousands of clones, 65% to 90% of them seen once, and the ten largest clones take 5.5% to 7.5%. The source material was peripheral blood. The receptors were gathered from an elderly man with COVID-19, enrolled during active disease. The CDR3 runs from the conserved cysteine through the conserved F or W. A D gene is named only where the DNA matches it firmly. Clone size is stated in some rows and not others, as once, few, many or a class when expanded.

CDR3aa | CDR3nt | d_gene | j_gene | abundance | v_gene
CASGLDLGGETQYF | TGTGCTAGTGGTTTGGACTTGGGGGGAGAGACCCAGTACTTC | . | TRBJ2-5 | . | TRBV12-5
CATSDPGLGNQPQHF | TGTGCCACCAGTGATCCAGGGTTGGGCAATCAGCCCCAGCATTTT | . | TRBJ1-5 | once | TRBV24-1
CASSLVTGVQDNEQFF | TGCGCCAGCAGCTTGGTTACGGGGGTTCAGGACAATGAGCAGTTCTTC | . | TRBJ2-1 | . | TRBV5-1
CASSQDPGENYGYTF | TGTGCCAGCAGCCAAGACCCAGGGGAGAACTATGGCTACACCTTC | . | TRBJ1-2 | . | TRBV3-1/TRBV3-2
CASTPSRTGELFF | TGTGCCAGCACCCCGAGTCGGACCGGGGAGCTGTTTTTT | . | TRBJ2-2 | . | TRBV6-6
CASSPIATDTQYF | TGTGCCAGCAGCCCTATCGCTACAGATACGCAGTATTTT | . | TRBJ2-3 | . | TRBV28
CAIKAGIGSTEAFF | TGTGCCATTAAAGCGGGGATTGGGTCCACTGAAGCTTTCTTT | . | TRBJ1-1 | . | TRBV6-5
CASSGQGGWNTEAFF | TGTGCCAGCAGCGGACAGGGAGGATGGAACACTGAAGCTTTCTTT | TRBD1 | TRBJ1-1 | . | TRBV9
CSPGDSYNSPLHF | TGCAGCCCCGGGGACAGCTATAATTCACCCCTCCACTTT | TRBD1 | TRBJ1-6 | . | TRBV29-1
CASSSVSTEAFF | TGTGCCAGTAGTAGTGTCTCGACTGAAGCTTTCTTT | . | TRBJ1-1 | . | TRBV19
CASVGSTDTQYF | TGTGCCAGCGTGGGCAGCACAGATACGCAGTATTTT | . | TRBJ2-3 | . | TRBV6-5
CASSPRESTAFEQYF | TGTGCCAGCAGCCCCCGGGAGTCGACCGCCTTCGAGCAGTACTTC | . | TRBJ2-7 | . | TRBV28
CASSVLAGPYEQYF | TGTGCCAGCAGCGTACTAGCGGGGCCCTACGAGCAGTACTTC | TRBD2 | TRBJ2-7 | few | TRBV7-2
CASSPIRGSYEQYF | TGTGCCAGCAGCCCCATTAGGGGATCCTACGAGCAGTACTTC | . | TRBJ2-7 | . | TRBV3-1/TRBV3-2
CAISESGYRGYEQYF | TGTGCCATCAGTGAGTCAGGGTATCGGGGCTACGAGCAGTACTTC | . | TRBJ2-7 | . | TRBV10-3
CASSAPGADTQYF | TGTGCCAGCAGCGCGCCCGGGGCAGATACGCAGTATTTT | . | TRBJ2-3 | . | TRBV7-3
CASSSGGGTQYF | TGTGCCAGCAGCTCGGGGGGCGGTACGCAGTATTTT | . | TRBJ2-3 | . | TRBV14
CASSTPTGGTDTQYF | TGTGCCAGTAGTACCCCGACAGGGGGCACAGATACGCAGTATTTT | TRBD1 | TRBJ2-3 | . | TRBV19
CASSYGTGAVNYGYTF | TGTGCCAGCAGTTACGGGACAGGGGCCGTAAACTATGGCTACACCTTC | TRBD1 | TRBJ1-2 | once | TRBV6-5
CASAQQGNQPQHF | TGTGCCAGCGCCCAACAGGGGAATCAGCCCCAGCATTTT | TRBD1 | TRBJ1-5 | few | TRBV7-2
CASTLSRDQPQHF | TGTGCCAGCACCCTCTCCAGGGATCAGCCCCAGCATTTT | . | TRBJ1-5 | . | TRBV6-5
CASSRDMVSGGYTF | TGTGCCAGCAGCCGCGACATGGTCTCCGGTGGCTACACCTTC | . | TRBJ1-2 | . | TRBV5-4
CAISELDSSGGELFF | TGTGCCATCAGTGAGTTGGATAGCTCGGGCGGGGAGCTGTTTTTT | . | TRBJ2-2 | . | TRBV10-3
CASSPDTLNEQFF | TGTGCCAGCAGCCCAGACACTCTCAATGAGCAGTTCTTC | . | TRBJ2-1 | . | TRBV9
CASSFLGQRGYTF | TGTGCCAGCAGTTTTCTGGGACAGCGCGGCTACACCTTC | TRBD1 | TRBJ1-2 | . | TRBV12-3/TRBV12-4
CASSQDPRRGNEKLFF | TGTGCCAGCAGCCAAGATCCACGCAGGGGGAATGAAAAACTGTTTTTT | TRBD1 | TRBJ1-4 | . | TRBV14
CASSWTTRGYTF | TGTGCCAGCAGTTGGACGACTAGGGGCTACACCTTC | . | TRBJ1-2 | . | TRBV6-2/TRBV6-3
CASSETSGGSDTQYF | TGTGCCAGCAGTGAAACTAGCGGGGGTTCAGATACGCAGTATTTT | TRBD2 | TRBJ2-3 | . | TRBV6-1
CASSYSMGTTYEQYF | TGTGCCAGCAGTTACTCCATGGGCACCACCTACGAGCAGTACTTC | . | TRBJ2-7 | . | TRBV6-5
CASSVESARTGGYTF | TGTGCCAGCAGCGTAGAGTCAGCAAGAACGGGTGGCTACACCTTC | . | TRBJ1-2 | . | TRBV9
CASRGLAGYRGSYEQYF | TGTGCCAGCAGGGGACTAGCGGGGTATCGAGGCTCCTACGAGCAGTACTTC | TRBD2 | TRBJ2-7 | . | TRBV2
CASSLRGVNEKLFF | TGTGCCAGCAGCTTACGGGGGGTTAATGAAAAACTGTTTTTT | . | TRBJ1-4 | . | TRBV7-8
CASSLELAGVQTQYF | TGTGCCAGCAGCTTAGAACTAGCGGGGGTTCAGACCCAGTACTTC | TRBD2 | TRBJ2-5 | . | TRBV7-9
CASSYRGGSYNSPLHF | TGTGCCAGCAGTTATCGCGGGGGCTCCTATAATTCACCCCTCCACTTT | . | TRBJ1-6 | . | TRBV6-5
CASSLTGSPNEKLFF | TGTGCCAGCAGTTTAACAGGGTCCCCTAATGAAAAACTGTTTTTT | . | TRBJ1-4 | . | TRBV28
CAISESVEYEQYF | TGTGCCATCAGTGAGTCGGTAGAATACGAGCAGTACTTC | . | TRBJ2-7 | once | TRBV10-3
CASSRNRGQNEAFF | TGTGCCAGCAGCCGAAACAGGGGGCAGAATGAAGCTTTCTTT | TRBD1 | TRBJ1-1 | . | TRBV7-8
CASSRPQGAINYGYTF | TGTGCCAGCAGCCGCCCACAGGGGGCCATTAACTATGGCTACACCTTC | TRBD1 | TRBJ1-2 | . | TRBV5-4
CASSVGQGYEQYF | TGTGCCAGCAGTGTTGGGCAGGGCTACGAGCAGTACTTC | . | TRBJ2-7 | . | TRBV2
CASSSIVTEAFF | TGTGCCAGTAGTTCTATTGTCACTGAAGCTTTCTTT | . | TRBJ1-1 | . | TRBV19
CASSLGLNSNYGYTF | TGTGCCAGCAGCTTAGGACTCAACTCCAACTATGGCTACACCTTC | . | TRBJ1-2 | . | TRBV11-3
CASSYYDRVEQYF | TGTGCCAGCAGTTACTACGACAGGGTCGAGCAGTACTTC | TRBD1 | TRBJ2-7 | few | TRBV6-6
CASSNSPGTGTGYTF | TGTGCCAGCAGCAATTCCCCCGGGACAGGGACCGGCTACACCTTC | TRBD1 | TRBJ1-2 | . | TRBV13
CASSDRGPGANVLTF | TGTGCCAGCAGCGACAGGGGACCCGGGGCCAACGTCCTGACTTTC | TRBD1 | TRBJ2-6 | . | TRBV7-2
CASSYSRGYTF | TGTGCCAGCAGTTACAGTAGAGGCTACACCTTC | . | TRBJ1-2 | . | TRBV12-3/TRBV12-4